What follows are 10 T cell receptor beta chains derived from one specimen sequenced in a study of shared clonotypes between healthy human individuals. Only in-frame clones appear in the TCRdb table, and some are missing; sequencing was by immunoSEQ multiplex PCR. The sample contains about 2,200,000 clones, under 95% of which appear only once. The naive CD8 subset, CD45RO-negative cells positively selected for CCR7, excluded terminally differentiated effector memory CD45RA+ cells. The sample was naive CD8+ T cells from PBMCs. The receptors derive from a man aged 18 to 30 in good health. Some clones in this sample may be carry-over from other donors' samples.

In the case of this clone: Within the sample, other DNA sequences also encode this same CDR3. The CDR3 nucleotides read TGCGCCAGCAGCCCGGGACTGGGCTACGAGCAGTACTTC. Protein sequence: CASSPGLGYEQYF. The rearrangement joins TRBV4-1 to TRBJ2-7; perhaps TRBD2 as D (6 bases). CDR3 size: 13 residues. Germline lookup yields CDR1 MGHRA and CDR2 YSYEKL. V lost 4 bases and J 3 bases, leaving 10 bases between the germline ends.

CDR3 in amino acids: CASSVAMGLAGGEQYF. The CDR3 nucleotides read TGTGCCAGCAGCGTAGCTATGGGACTAGCGGGAGGCGAGCAGTACTTC. The V and J genes are TRBV9 and TRBJ2-7; 15 bases align to TRBD2. V trimming: 0 bases; J trimming: 6 bases; junction bases outside the gene matches: 4. CDR3 length equals 16 residues. The germline CDR1 and CDR2 sequences are SGDLS and YYNGEE.

The chain links TRBV28 to TRBJ2-1; D call uncertain. V dropped 4 bases and J dropped 5 bases, with 3 bases sitting between them. This CDR3 has 11 amino acids. The V gene's germline CDR1 is MDHEN and CDR2 SYDVKM. The CDR3 bases are TGTGCCAGCAGTTCGCACAATGAGCAGTTCTTC. It translates to CASSSHNEQFF.

Points on this clone: This sample also contains other DNA sequences that code for the same CDR3. The V call is TRBV9, the J call TRBJ2-1; 8 bases are shared with TRBD2. From germline, CDR1 is SGDLS and CDR2 YYNGEE. This CDR3 region has 15 residues. The V segment lost 3 bases and the J segment 0 bases; nucleotides outside the gene matches: 2. The CDR3 region has the DNA TGTGCCAGCAGCGCGAGCGGGAGCTCCTACAATGAGCAGTTCTTC. Translated: CASSASGSSYNEQFF.

The V call is TRBV7-6, the J call TRBJ1-3, with D perhaps matching TRBD1 (5 bases). The V and J ends lost 0 bases and 0 bases respectively, with 21 bases between them. Germline CDR1 is SGHVS and CDR2 is FNYEAQ. This CDR3 is built from 20 residues. This CDR3 is CASSLASILRGRHSGNTIYF. CDR3 DNA: TGTGCCAGCAGCTTAGCGAGTATCCTGAGGGGACGCCACTCTGGAAACACCATATATTTT.

The gene calls are TRBV13 and TRBJ2-3; 8 bases agree with TRBD1. Trimming cost V 0 bases and J 0 bases; bases outside gene matches: 5. Germline CDR1 and CDR2: PRHDT and FYEKMQ (reference sequence). This CDR3 contains 17 residues. The CDR3 sequence: CASSLGTGALSTDTQYF. CDR3 coding DNA: TGTGCCAGCAGCTTAGGGACAGGGGCCCTTAGCACAGATACGCAGTATTTT.

This CDR3 is CAGDGGNTIYF. CDR3 nucleotide sequence: TGTGCAGGGGACGGAGGAAACACCATATATTTT. The chain links TRBV5-8 to TRBJ1-3; TRBD1 might be the D (5 bases). This CDR3 has 11 amino acids. Germline CDR1 SGHTS, CDR2 YDEGEE.

The chain has TRBV27 and TRBJ1-2; TRBD1 matches 8 bases. Per germline, CDR1 MNHEY and CDR2 SMNVEV (reference sequence). Trimming cost V 5 bases and J 4 bases; bases outside gene matches: 3. This CDR3 comprises 13 residues. Here the CDR3 DNA reads TGTGCCAGCAGTCAAGGGACAGGCTATGGCTACACCTTC. The encoded protein is CASSQGTGYGYTF.

Details on this clone: The same CDR3 is also encoded by other DNA sequences in this sample. This chain uses TRBV27 with TRBJ1-2; TRBD1 is a possible D gene (5 bases). CDR3 length equals 13 residues. V lost 3 bases and J 6 bases, leaving 11 bases between the germline ends. CDR1 is MNHEY, CDR2 SMNVEV, per germline (reference sequence). The CDR3 spells CASSLEGRDGYTF. Written as DNA, the CDR3 is TGTGCCAGCAGTTTGGAGGGGAGGGATGGCTACACCTTC.

This rearrangement joins TRBV11-2 to TRBJ2-7; D may be TRBD1 or TRBD2 (5 bases each). V was clipped by 1 base and J by 5 bases, with 12 bases between them. CDR1 SGHAT and CDR2 FQNNGV come from the germline V gene. The CDR3 contains 14 residues. The DNA of the CDR3 is TGTGCCAGCAGCTTAGTGGGACGAAGCCACGAGCAGTACTTC. This translates into CASSLVGRSHEQYF.